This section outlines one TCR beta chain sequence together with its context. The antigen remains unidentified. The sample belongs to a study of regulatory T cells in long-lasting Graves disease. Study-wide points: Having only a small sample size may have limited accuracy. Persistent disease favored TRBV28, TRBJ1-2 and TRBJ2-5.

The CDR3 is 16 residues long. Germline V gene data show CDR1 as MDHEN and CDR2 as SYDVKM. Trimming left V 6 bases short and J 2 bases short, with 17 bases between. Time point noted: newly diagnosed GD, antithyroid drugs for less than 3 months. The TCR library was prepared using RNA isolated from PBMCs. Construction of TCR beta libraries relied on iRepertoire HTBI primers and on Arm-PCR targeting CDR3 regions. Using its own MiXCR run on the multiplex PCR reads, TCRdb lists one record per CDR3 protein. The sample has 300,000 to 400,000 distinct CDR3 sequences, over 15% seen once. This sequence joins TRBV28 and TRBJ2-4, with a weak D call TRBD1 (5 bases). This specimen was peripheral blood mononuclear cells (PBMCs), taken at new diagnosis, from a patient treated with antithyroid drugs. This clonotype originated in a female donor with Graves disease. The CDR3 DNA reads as TGTGCCAGCAGCGCATCGACGAAGGGGACCAAAAACATTCAGTACTTC. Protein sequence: CASSASTKGTKNIQYF.